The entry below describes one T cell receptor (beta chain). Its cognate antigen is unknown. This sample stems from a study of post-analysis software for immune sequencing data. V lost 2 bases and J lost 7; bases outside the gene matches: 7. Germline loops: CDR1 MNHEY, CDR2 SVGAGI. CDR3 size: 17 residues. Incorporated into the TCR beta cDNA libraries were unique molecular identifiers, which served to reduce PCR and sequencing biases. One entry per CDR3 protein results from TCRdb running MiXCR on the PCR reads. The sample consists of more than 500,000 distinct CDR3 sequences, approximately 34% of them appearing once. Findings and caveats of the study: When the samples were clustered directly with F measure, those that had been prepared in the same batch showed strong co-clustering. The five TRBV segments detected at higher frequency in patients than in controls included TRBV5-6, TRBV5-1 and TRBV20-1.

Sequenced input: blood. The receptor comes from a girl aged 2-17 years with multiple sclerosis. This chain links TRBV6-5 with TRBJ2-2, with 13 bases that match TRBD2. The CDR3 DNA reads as TGTGCCAGCAGTTACGCCACTAGCGGGGGGGCCGGCGGGGAGCTGTTTTTT. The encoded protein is CASSYATSGGAGGELFF.